Listed below are T cell receptor beta chains from one sample, sequenced in a study of cytomegalovirus exposure and HLA in healthy donors. The protocol was immunoSEQ multiplex PCR, while the TCRdb copy is restricted to in-frame clones and leaves out a portion. The sample totals approximately 180,000 clones. The sample comprised PBMCs. The source is a young man in good health and CMV-seronegative. The CDR3 runs from the conserved cysteine through the conserved F or W. Fields, in order: J gene, CDR3 length, D gene, V gene, CDR3 DNA, CDR3 protein. A D gene is named only where the DNA matches it firmly.

>TRBJ2-1|14|TRBD2|TRBV28
TGTGCCAGCCGGACTAGCGGGACTTACAATGAGCAGTTCTTC
CASRTSGTYNEQFF
>TRBJ1-1|17|.|TRBV7-2
TGTGCCAGCAGCTTAGCGCCTCGAGGGGGTTTGGGAACTGAAGCTTTCTTT
CASSLAPRGGLGTEAFF
>TRBJ1-4|15|TRBD1|TRBV30
TGTGCCTGGAGTGTACGGGGACAGATTAATGAAAAACTGTTTTTT
CAWSVRGQINEKLFF
>TRBJ2-5|15|.|TRBV4-2
TGTGCCAGCAGCCAAGTCAGGACTATTGGAGAGACCCAGTACTTC
CASSQVRTIGETQYF
>TRBJ2-2|16|TRBD1|TRBV12-5
TGTGCTAGTAGTGGGGACAAGGGACAGGGGGCCGGGGAGCTGTTTTTT
CASSGDKGQGAGELFF
>TRBJ1-2|14|.|TRBV15
TGTGCCACCAGCAGAGAGACAGATAACTATGGCTACACCTTC
CATSRETDNYGYTF
>TRBJ2-1|15|TRBD1|TRBV7-6
TGTGCCAGCAGCCAACAGGGGGCGACGGGCAATGAGCAGTTCTTC
CASSQQGATGNEQFF
>TRBJ2-5|16|TRBD1|TRBV29-1
TGCAGCGTCCTCCCGGCGGGACAGGGGGGCCAAGAGACCCAGTACTTC
CSVLPAGQGGQETQYF
>TRBJ1-2|16|TRBD1|TRBV15
TGTGCCACCAGCAGCAACGACAGGGTTCAGTCTAAAGGCTACACCTTC
CATSSNDRVQSKGYTF
>TRBJ1-5|15|.|TRBV10-3
TGTGCCATCAGTGGGGGAGGAGGTCGCAATCAGCCCCAGCATTTT
CAISGGGGRNQPQHF
>TRBJ1-1|16|TRBD1|TRBV4-2
TGTGCCAGCAGCCAAGGGACAGGGGAAAGAAACACTGAAGCTTTCTTT
CASSQGTGERNTEAFF
>TRBJ2-3|18|TRBD2|TRBV10-3
TGTGCCATCAGCCGCGAGGCGGGGGGTACACTTAGCACAGATACGCAGTATTTT
CAISREAGGTLSTDTQYF
>TRBJ2-3|14|TRBD2|TRBV5-1
TGCGCCAGCAGCACAGCGGGAGGCACAGATACGCAGTATTTT
CASSTAGGTDTQYF
>TRBJ2-1|15|TRBD2|TRBV19
TGTGCCAGTAGTATATCTAGCGGGAGGGCCAGGGAGCAGTTCTTC
CASSISSGRAREQFF
>TRBJ2-2|17|TRBD1|TRBV7-2
TGTGCCAGCAGCTTAGGCCTGGGCAGGGGGCGGACCGGGGAGCTGTTTTTT
CASSLGLGRGRTGELFF
>TRBJ2-1|15|.|TRBV5-1
TGCGCCAGCCAGCTGGTACAGGCCTCCTACAATGAGCAGTTCTTC
CASQLVQASYNEQFF
>TRBJ2-5|15|.|TRBV7-2
TGTGCCACGCGAGGGGTACCGGGGGTGGGGGAGACCCAGTACTTC
CATRGVPGVGETQYF